This T cell receptor (beta chain) was sequenced during a study of blood T cell repertoires in COVID-19. In the study overall: The United States, Italy and Spain provided the acute and convalescent COVID-19 samples.

This clone turned up a few times. The protocol was immunoSEQ multiplex PCR, while the TCRdb copy is restricted to in-frame clones and leaves out a portion. The sample has approximately 140,000 clones; roughly 85% are singletons. Deletions cut 10 bases from V and 2 bases from J, with 17 bases between. Germline V CDR1 and CDR2: LNHDA, SQIVND (reference sequence). The CDR3 has 15 residues. The TCR sequence derives from a man in his 70s with acute or convalescent COVID-19. The V gene is TRBV19, the J gene TRBJ2-2; D not resolved. The specimen was peripheral blood. The CDR3 protein is CATTVGRSNTGELFF. The CDR3, as DNA: TGTGCCACCACGGTGGGCAGGTCCAACACCGGGGAGCTGTTTTTT.